This T cell receptor beta chain was sequenced in a study of blood T cell repertoires in COVID-19. Study-wide background: COVID-19 samples from acute and convalescent phases originated in the United States, Italy and Spain. T cells, B-cell-depleted T cells, or PBMCs supplied cDNA or gDNA.

V lost 1 base, J lost 0 bases, and 9 bases lay in between. From germline, CDR1 is MNHEY and CDR2 SMNVEV (reference sequence). This CDR3 spans 16 amino acids. In the original workflow: How many nucleated cells were present was estimated from reference gene primer amplification. This table comes from immunoSEQ multiplex PCR, and its TCRdb copy is limited to in-frame clones, with some not included. The V and J calls and clone size were taken over from that table, and D and trimming were inferred from the DNA. The sample records tens of thousands of clones, more than 70% being singletons. The TCR was taken from a woman older than 75 with acute or convalescent COVID-19. This chain uses TRBV27 with TRBJ2-2; no reliable D call. Sequencing input: peripheral blood. The CDR3 nucleotides are TGTGCCAGCAGTTTATTGCCGACTGCGAACACCGGGGAGCTGTTTTTT. Translating it yields CASSLLPTANTGELFF.